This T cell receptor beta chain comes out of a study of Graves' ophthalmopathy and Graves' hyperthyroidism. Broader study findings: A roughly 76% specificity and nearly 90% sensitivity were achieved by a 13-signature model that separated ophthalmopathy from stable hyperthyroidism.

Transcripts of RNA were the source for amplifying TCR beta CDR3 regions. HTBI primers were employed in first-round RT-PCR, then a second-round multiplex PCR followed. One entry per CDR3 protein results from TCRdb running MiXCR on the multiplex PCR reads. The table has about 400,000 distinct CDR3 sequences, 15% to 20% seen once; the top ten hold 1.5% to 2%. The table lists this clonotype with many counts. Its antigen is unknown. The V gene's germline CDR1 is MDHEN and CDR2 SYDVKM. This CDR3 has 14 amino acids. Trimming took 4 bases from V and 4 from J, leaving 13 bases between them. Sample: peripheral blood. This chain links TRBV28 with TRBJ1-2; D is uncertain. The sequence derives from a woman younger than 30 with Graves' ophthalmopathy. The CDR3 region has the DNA TGTGCCAGCAGTTCCCCCAGCAGTTTCTATGGCTACACCTTC. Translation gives CASSSPSSFYGYTF.